This T cell receptor beta chain was sequenced for a study of T cell clusters in autoimmune cytopenias (dated by TCRdb to between 2018 and 2021). A note on the overall study: A median TRB sequencing depth of roughly 56,000 reads per sample was reached, and a median of around 2,000 distinct TRB clonotypes per sample was obtained. TRB and IGH repertoires from peripheral blood were sequenced in autoimmune cytopenia patients at active disease and during treatment follow-up, with healthy, CLL and autoimmune hepatitis controls included alongside. The goal of the study was to find out whether patients with autoimmune cytopenia have a disease-specific immune repertoire signature that could be used as a blood-based biomarker. Results the study describes overall, beyond this receptor: TRB repertoire shifts, with less even repertoires observed in secondary cytopenia and CLL, were mostly attributed to lymphoma bias rather than autoimmunity. The T cell clusters were defined only in silico, and the functional role of the clusters was left to be validated experimentally. Compared with active autoimmune hepatitis patients, healthy donors had almost three times as many exclusive TRB clusters, a finding consistent with an autoimmunity-wide signature. The GLIPH analysis suggested a lack of physiological T cell clusters in primary autoimmune cytopenia patients, since roughly 49 clusters were exclusive to healthy donors whereas some 18 were exclusive to patients. The cluster-lack signature was not seen for secondary cytopenia versus CLL, apparently masked by the dominant lymphoma-associated repertoire.

Reading from cysteine to phenylalanine, the CDR3 counts 13 amino acids. The DNA is not on file. CDR1 and CDR2 are drawn from the germline V gene: MNHEY, SVGEGT. Multiplex PCR with a touch-down protocol amplified TRB rearrangements, with the TRB-A and TRB-B primer pools combined in a single tube. Two consecutive PCR reactions with Phusion HS II polymerase added Illumina adapters and sample indices to the amplicons. After gel purification with the NucleoSpin Gel and PCR Clean-up kit, the amplicons were quantified by Qubit and checked for quality on an Agilent 2100 Bioanalyzer. Libraries were sequenced on an Illumina MiSeq using 600-cycle, single-indexed, paired-end runs. In the source study's methods: TRB reads were aligned and assembled with MiXCR version 2.1.12 using the default MiXCR reference library. A clone was defined by each unique CDR3 nucleotide sequence, and analysis was restricted to productive sequences with at least two reads. Repertoire diversity was assessed by alpha-parameterized diversity profiles (alpha 0 to 5), including Shannon (alpha 1) and Simpson (alpha 2) indices, computed with an R script. Combinatorial TRB VJ usage was calculated with the tcR package and was compared between cohorts by principal component analysis performed with ade4. Using GLIPH, TCRbeta CDR3s were clustered on pairs of cohorts matched for age and read depth, and a Wilcoxon test was used to compare cluster frequencies. With the reads reprocessed by TCRdb, a single entry stands for each CDR3 protein sequence and no DNA is reported. V and J calls and clone size were set by TCRdb, not the authors. Per the sample table, the count is around 990 distinct CDR3 sequences. The ten biggest clones cover around 19% of the sample.

Per sample, approximately 250 ng of peripheral blood genomic DNA, approximately 37,500 genome equivalents, was used for TRB amplification. This clonotype is medium-sized (0.01 to 0.1%), judged from its frequency; no count is recorded. Its cognate antigen has yet to be identified. This receptor was obtained from a human donor with an autoimmune cytopenia or autoimmune hepatitis (not recorded which). The sequenced sample consisted of peripheral blood. The chain uses TRBV6-2 or TRBV6-3 and TRBJ2-2. The CDR3 sequence is CASSYFSTGELFF.